This is a list of T cell receptor beta chains from one sample in a study of control samples from healthy donors and cancer patients. Measured with immunoSEQ multiplex PCR; TCRdb has only the in-frame clones, and not every one. The table shows approximately 100,000 clones, with roughly 82% occurring only once. The sample comprised blood. Source of these receptors: a man between 60 and 75 years old in good health. The CDR3 runs from the conserved cysteine through the conserved F or W. The order of the fields is CDR3 protein, CDR3 DNA, J gene, V gene, D gene, clone size. A D gene is named only where the DNA matches it firmly. Clone size is stated in some rows and not others, as once, few, many or a class when expanded.

CASSSGQGVEKLFF | TGTGCCAGCAGCTCAGGACAGGGTGTTGAAAAACTGTTTTTT | TRBJ1-4 | TRBV5-8 | TRBD1 | -
CAWSGESSYEQYF | TGTGCCTGGAGCGGGGAGAGCTCCTACGAGCAGTACTTC | TRBJ2-7 | TRBV30 | - | -
CASSEAGTYGYTF | TGTGCCAGCAGTGAAGCAGGGACGTATGGCTACACCTTC | TRBJ1-2 | TRBV6-1 | - | -
CAWSNTGFSYEQYF | TGTGCCTGGAGTAATACAGGGTTTTCCTACGAGCAGTACTTC | TRBJ2-7 | TRBV30 | - | -
CASSLWDNLTF | TGCGCCAGCAGCTTGTGGGACAATCTCACCTTC | TRBJ1-2 | TRBV5-1 | - | -
CASSQGPWGEHEQFF | TGTGCCAGCAGTCAGGGACCGTGGGGGGAACATGAGCAGTTCTTC | TRBJ2-1 | TRBV27 | - | -
CSASGTGVGDTQYF | TGCAGTGCTAGTGGAACAGGGGTGGGAGATACGCAGTATTTT | TRBJ2-3 | TRBV20-1 | TRBD1 | -
CASRRSDYPYEQYF | TGTGCCAGTAGGAGAAGTGATTACCCCTACGAGCAGTACTTC | TRBJ2-7 | TRBV19 | - | -
CASSEADGGRQPQHF | TGTGCCAGCAGTGAAGCAGACGGGGGACGTCAGCCCCAGCATTTT | TRBJ1-5 | TRBV6-1 | - | few
CASSLGTSGFSGNTIYF | TGCGCCAGCAGCTTGGGGACAAGTGGGTTCTCTGGAAACACCATATATTTT | TRBJ1-3 | TRBV5-1 | - | -
CASSYQETQYF | TGTGCCAGCAGCTACCAAGAGACCCAGTACTTC | TRBJ2-5 | TRBV7-2 | - | -
CSASLGGTDTQYF | TGCAGTGCTAGTTTGGGGGGCACAGATACGCAGTATTTT | TRBJ2-3 | TRBV20-1 | - | -
CASSPAGTSGSGTQYF | TGTGCCAGCAGCCCGGCGGGGACTAGCGGGTCGGGGACCCAGTACTTC | TRBJ2-5 | TRBV3-1/TRBV3-2 | TRBD2 | -
CASIRRRVATNEKLFF | TGTGCCAGCATCAGAAGGCGGGTAGCAACTAATGAAAAACTGTTTTTT | TRBJ1-4 | TRBV2 | - | -
CASSQNLASYEQYF | TGTGCCAGCAGCCAGAACCTTGCGTCCTACGAGCAGTACTTC | TRBJ2-7 | TRBV7-6 | - | -
CASSYSGANNQPQHF | TGTGCCAGCAGTTACTCAGGAGCCAACAATCAGCCCCAGCATTTT | TRBJ1-5 | TRBV6-6 | - | -
CASSVPLAGAKPPPDTQYF | TGTGCCAGCAGTGTTCCTCTAGCGGGGGCCAAACCCCCTCCAGATACGCAGTATTTT | TRBJ2-3 | TRBV2 | TRBD2 | -
CASRRGSGTYNEQFF | TGTGCCAGCAGGCGAGGTAGCGGGACCTACAATGAGCAGTTCTTC | TRBJ2-1 | TRBV7-8 | TRBD2 | -
CAAQSGNEQFF | TGTGCCGCGCAATCAGGGAATGAGCAGTTCTTC | TRBJ2-1 | TRBV7-9 | - | -
CASNYRYTEAFF | TGTGCCAGCAATTACCGATACACTGAAGCTTTCTTT | TRBJ1-1 | TRBV28 | - | once
CASSSVVTGELFF | TGCGCCAGCAGCAGTGTGGTAACCGGGGAGCTGTTTTTT | TRBJ2-2 | TRBV5-1 | - | -
CASSPRGVTESNQPQHF | TGTGCCAGCAGCCCCCGGGGGGTGACAGAGAGTAATCAGCCCCAGCATTTT | TRBJ1-5 | TRBV21-1 | - | -
CASSLKPTDTQYF | TGCGCCAGCAGTCTGAAGCCAACAGATACGCAGTATTTT | TRBJ2-3 | TRBV5-1 | - | -
CASSIAAITDTQYF | TGTGCCAGTAGTATCGCGGCTATCACAGATACGCAGTATTTT | TRBJ2-3 | TRBV19 | - | -
CASSRAGSNQPQHF | TGTGCCAGCAGCAGGGCCGGGAGCAATCAGCCCCAGCATTTT | TRBJ1-5 | TRBV7-2 | - | -
CASSHPGLAGKETQYF | TGCGCCAGCAGCCACCCGGGACTAGCGGGGAAAGAGACCCAGTACTTC | TRBJ2-5 | TRBV4-1 | TRBD2 | -
CASSLADRLQETQYF | TGCGCCAGCAGCTTGGCCGACAGGTTACAAGAGACCCAGTACTTC | TRBJ2-5 | TRBV5-1 | - | -
CASSEGLNGVYEQYF | TGTGCCAGCAGTGAGGGTCTAAATGGGGTCTACGAGCAGTACTTC | TRBJ2-7 | TRBV6-1 | - | -
CASSLALGLPAEETQYF | TGTGCCAGCAGCTTAGCGCTTGGGCTCCCAGCGGAAGAGACCCAGTACTTC | TRBJ2-5 | TRBV7-6 | - | -
CASSPGQGSGELFF | TGTGCCAGCAGCCCGGGCCAGGGGAGCGGGGAGCTGTTTTTT | TRBJ2-2 | TRBV9 | - | -
CASSLTQGVSAEAFF | TGCGCCAGCAGCTTAACTCAGGGGGTGTCGGCTGAAGCTTTCTTT | TRBJ1-1 | TRBV5-1 | TRBD1 | -
CAIRETGDYGYTF | TGTGCCATCAGGGAGACAGGGGACTATGGCTACACCTTC | TRBJ1-2 | TRBV10-3 | TRBD1 | -
CASSPSKGRGRACRDSYEQYF | TGTGCCAGCAGCCCAAGCAAGGGTCGCGGGAGAGCCTGTAGAGACTCCTACGAGCAGTACTTC | TRBJ2-7 | TRBV21-1 | - | -
CASSPRPGVNEQFF | TGTGCCAGCTCACCGCGACCGGGAGTCAATGAGCAGTTCTTC | TRBJ2-1 | TRBV18 | - | -
CASSYPGRELFF | TGTGCCAGCAGCTACCCAGGCCGGGAGCTGTTTTTT | TRBJ2-2 | TRBV7-2 | - | few
CASSLQWARSSGNTIYF | TGTGCCAGCAGCTTGCAATGGGCCCGAAGCTCTGGAAACACCATATATTTT | TRBJ1-3 | TRBV7-9 | - | -
CASSLRTPPREKLFF | TGTGCCAGCAGCTTACGGACACCCCCAAGGGAAAAACTGTTTTTT | TRBJ1-4 | TRBV7-8 | - | -
CASSVFTGSPALRAFF | TGTGCCAGCAGCGTGTTTACAGGGAGCCCCGCGTTGAGGGCTTTCTTT | TRBJ1-1 | TRBV2 | - | -
CASSLGQGQTSPLHF | TGCGCCAGCAGCCTCGGACAGGGTCAAACTTCACCCCTCCACTTT | TRBJ1-6 | TRBV4-1 | TRBD1 | few
CASSSETGANTEAFF | TGCGCCAGCAGCTCCGAGACAGGAGCGAACACTGAAGCTTTCTTT | TRBJ1-1 | TRBV5-1 | - | once
CASSYSGGELFF | TGTGCCAGCAGTTACTCTGGCGGGGAGCTGTTTTTT | TRBJ2-2 | TRBV6-5 | - | -
CASSYRRQDTGELFF | TGTGCCAGCAGTTACCGGCGGCAAGACACCGGGGAGCTGTTTTTT | TRBJ2-2 | TRBV6-5 | - | -
CASSLAGTLDTQYF | TGTGCCAGCAGCTTAGCCGGGACTTTGGATACGCAGTATTTT | TRBJ2-3 | TRBV7-3 | - | -
CASQDRNGNTIYF | TGTGCCAGCCAAGACAGAAACGGAAACACCATATATTTT | TRBJ1-3 | TRBV3-1/TRBV3-2 | - | -
CASSIQQGPRDTGELFF | TGTGCCAGTAGTATCCAACAGGGCCCGAGGGACACCGGGGAGCTGTTTTTT | TRBJ2-2 | TRBV19 | - | -
CASSERTANTGELFF | TGTGCCAGCAGTGAAAGGACAGCGAACACCGGGGAGCTGTTTTTT | TRBJ2-2 | TRBV2 | - | -
CASSSSGTDGKEQFF | TGCGCCAGCAGCTCCTCCGGGACGGACGGTAAGGAGCAGTTCTTC | TRBJ2-1 | TRBV5-1 | - | -
CAWAGNRADTQYF | TGTGCCTGGGCGGGGAACCGGGCAGATACGCAGTATTTT | TRBJ2-3 | TRBV30 | - | -
CASSWDSNSPLHF | TGCGCCAGCAGCTGGGACAGTAATTCACCCCTCCACTTT | TRBJ1-6 | TRBV5-1 | TRBD1 | -
CASSFDLYRYNEKLFF | TGTGCCAGCAGCTTCGATTTATATCGCTATAATGAAAAACTGTTTTTT | TRBJ1-4 | TRBV7-9 | - | -
CAWSEGTGANYGYTF | TGTGCCTGGAGTGAAGGGACAGGGGCTAACTATGGCTACACCTTC | TRBJ1-2 | TRBV30 | TRBD1 | -
CASGTYRRGTYEQYF | TGTGCCAGCGGGACCTACAGGAGAGGGACCTACGAGCAGTACTTC | TRBJ2-7 | TRBV21-1 | - | -
CASSSRLAGGYEQFF | TGTGCCAGCAGCTCAAGACTAGCGGGAGGGTATGAGCAGTTCTTC | TRBJ2-1 | TRBV7-9 | TRBD2 | -
CAWSSVRAGELFF | TGTGCCTGGAGCTCGGTCAGGGCTGGGGAGCTGTTTTTT | TRBJ2-2 | TRBV30 | - | -
CASSSGTRGSQYF | TGTGCCAGCAGCTCCGGGACTAGGGGGTCCCAGTACTTC | TRBJ2-5 | TRBV7-2 | TRBD2 | -
CASSSPRGGSTEAFF | TGTGCCAGCAGCTCCCCCAGGGGGGGAAGCACTGAAGCTTTCTTT | TRBJ1-1 | TRBV11-2 | TRBD1 | -
CASSAGGFTDTQYF | TGTGCCAGTAGTGCGGGGGGTTTTACAGATACGCAGTATTTT | TRBJ2-3 | TRBV19 | TRBD2 | -
CASRGLVTQETQYF | TGTGCCAGCAGGGGGCTGGTGACCCAAGAGACCCAGTACTTC | TRBJ2-5 | TRBV28 | - | -
CASTGGGAGGPGETQYF | TGTGCCAGCACGGGAGGCGGCGCGGGAGGGCCCGGGGAGACCCAGTACTTC | TRBJ2-5 | TRBV13 | TRBD2 | -
CASSPGGADGYGYTF | TGTGCCAGCAGCCCAGGGGGCGCAGATGGGTATGGCTACACCTTC | TRBJ1-2 | TRBV7-8 | TRBD1 | -